This paragraph reports one T cell receptor (beta chain). This record comes from a study of blood T cells in healthy people across ages. Primed by a sample-barcoded 5' primer and a J-beta primer mix, a second PCR proceeded for roughly 7 to 11 cycles. Via MiXCR, TCRdb re-called the 5' RACE reads, giving one row per CDR3 protein. This sample has 920,000 or so distinct CDR3 sequences; 45% occur once, and the top ten carry approximately 17%. Specimen: blood. The sequence derives from a woman aged 55-70 years in good health.

The CDR3 DNA follows: TGTGCCAGCAGTTACGGACTAGCGGGGGGGGCCAATGAGCAGTTCTTC. It encodes CASSYGLAGGANEQFF. This sequence joins TRBV6-5 and TRBJ2-1; 15 nucleotides agree with TRBD2. Looked up from germline, CDR1 is MNHEY and CDR2 is SVGAGI. CDR3 length equals 16 residues. The junction had 2 bases not matched to a gene; V was cut back by 2 bases and J by 6 bases.